One and the same sample provided the 10 T cell receptor beta chains below, sequenced in a study of blood T cell repertoires in COVID-19. Clones were read by immunoSEQ multiplex PCR, and TCRdb kept only the in-frame ones, dropping some. Of 120,000 to 150,000 clones listed, 80% are singletons. Source material: peripheral blood. The origin of the receptors is a woman between 45 and 65 years old with acute or convalescent COVID-19.

The chain carries TRBV2 and TRBJ1-1; D is perhaps TRBD1 (5 bases). CDR1 SNHLY and CDR2 FYNNEI come from the germline V gene. Deletions cut 6 bases from V and 7 bases from J, with 9 bases between. This CDR3 has 11 amino acids. The CDR3 is CASRGPVEAFF. In DNA form, the CDR3 reads TGTGCCAGCAGGGGGCCGGTTGAAGCTTTCTTT.

The gene calls are TRBV24-1 and TRBJ1-5; 8 nucleotides match TRBD1. CDR1 and CDR2 (germline): KGHDR, SFDVKD. With V trimmed by 4 bases and J by 7 bases, 8 bases remained unmatched. The CDR3 spans 15 residues. The DNA of the CDR3 is TGTGCCACCAGTGAGGATGGACAGGGTCGACAGCCCCAGCATTTT. It is translated as CATSEDGQGRQPQHF.

The CDR3 nucleotides are TGTGCCAGTAGTCGGGGGAACACTGAAGCTTTCTTT. Protein sequence: CASSRGNTEAFF. This chain connects TRBV19 to TRBJ1-1, with unresolved D. Trimming stripped 5 bases from V and 1 base from J, with 5 bases between. CDR3 length equals 12 residues. Germline assignment: CDR1 LNHDA and CDR2 SQIVND (reference sequence).

The V and J genes are TRBV6-5 and TRBJ2-2; D might be TRBD2 (7 bases). Germline CDR1 MNHEY, CDR2 SVGAGI. The CDR3 spans 14 residues. Trimming stripped 6 bases from V and 4 bases from J, with 12 bases between. The CDR3 here is CASRGGVGTGELFF. Here the CDR3 DNA reads TGTGCCAGCAGAGGGGGGGTAGGCACCGGGGAGCTGTTTTTT.

This clone has only a few counts. The rearrangement links TRBV6-6 to TRBJ1-1; 9 bases fit TRBD1. This CDR3 has 14 residues. Germline-derived CDR1 and CDR2 are MNHNY and SVGAGI (reference sequence). J gave up 3 bases and V 6 bases, and 5 bases lay outside the gene matches. This CDR3 is CASSGRQGDTEAFF. The CDR3 DNA reads TGTGCCAGCAGCGGAAGACAGGGGGACACTGAAGCTTTCTTT.

This chain connects TRBV24-1 to TRBJ2-1; D perhaps matches TRBD1 (6 bases). Trimming removed 4 bases from V and 5 bases from J, with 11 bases in between. The CDR3 spans 14 residues. The germline gives CDR1 KGHDR, CDR2 SFDVKD. The CDR3 sequence: CATSESGADNEQFF. The CDR3 nucleotides are TGTGCCACCAGTGAGTCAGGGGCGGACAATGAGCAGTTCTTC.

This clone was found many times. The chain employs TRBV19 and TRBJ1-6; D gene unclear. The CDR3 sequence is 13 residues long. The germline CDR1 and CDR2 sequences are LNHDA and SQIVND (reference sequence). V dropped 10 bases and J dropped 5 bases, with 12 bases sitting between them. The CDR3 region is CATSVADNSPLHF. The CDR3 nucleotides are TGTGCCACCTCAGTGGCAGATAATTCACCCCTCCACTTT.

The chain combines TRBV7-3 with TRBJ2-5; 11 nucleotides agree with TRBD2. V gave up 5 bases and J gave up 5 bases; unmatched junction bases: 7. The germline CDR1 and CDR2 sequences are SGHTA and FQGTGA. This CDR3 spans 15 amino acids. CDR3 loop: CASSSSGGATETQYF. As DNA, the CDR3 is TGTGCCAGCAGCAGTAGCGGGGGGGCCACCGAGACCCAGTACTTC.

The V gene is TRBV6-5, the J gene TRBJ1-4; 7 bases match TRBD1. J lost 5 bases, V lost 9 bases, and 9 bases had no gene match. CDR3 length: 14 residues. Looked up from germline, CDR1 is MNHEY and CDR2 is SVGAGI. The CDR3 DNA reads as TGTGCCAGTCGACCCCAACAGGGGAATGAAAAACTGTTTTTT. Protein sequence: CASRPQQGNEKLFF.

V and J are TRBV5-1 and TRBJ1-2; D uncertain. The V gene's germline CDR1 is SGHRS and CDR2 YFSETQ. The CDR3 totals 13 residues. Trimming took off 0 bases at V and 6 bases at J, with 9 bases between the two ends. The CDR3 DNA follows: TGCGCCAGCAGCTTGGCCAGCGGGAATGGCTACACCTTC. Protein: CASSLASGNGYTF. Based on the CDR3 plus reference TRBV5-1 and TRBJ1-2, the full variable domain is KAGVTQTPRYLIKTRGQQVTLSCSPISGHRSVSWYQQTPGQGLQFLFEYFSETQRNKGNFPGRFSGRQFSNSRSEMNVSTLELGDSALYLCASSLASGNGYTFGSGTRLTVV.